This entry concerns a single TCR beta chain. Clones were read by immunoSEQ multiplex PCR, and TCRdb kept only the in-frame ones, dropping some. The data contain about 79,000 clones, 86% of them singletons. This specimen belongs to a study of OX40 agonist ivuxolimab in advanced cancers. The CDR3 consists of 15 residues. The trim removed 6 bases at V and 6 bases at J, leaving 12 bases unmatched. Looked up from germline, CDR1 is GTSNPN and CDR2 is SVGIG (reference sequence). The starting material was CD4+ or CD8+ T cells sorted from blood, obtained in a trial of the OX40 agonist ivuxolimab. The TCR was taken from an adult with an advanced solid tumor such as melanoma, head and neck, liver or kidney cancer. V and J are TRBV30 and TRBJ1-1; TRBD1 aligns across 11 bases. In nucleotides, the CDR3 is TGTGCCTGCCAACTCATCGGGGACAGGGGGGCTGAAGCTTTCTTT. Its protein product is CACQLIGDRGAEAFF. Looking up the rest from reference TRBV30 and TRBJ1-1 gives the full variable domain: SQTIHQWPATLVQPVGSPLSLECTVEGTSNPNLYWYRQAAGRGLQLLFYSVGIGQISSEVPQNLSASRPQDRQFILSSKKLLLSDSGFYLCACQLIGDRGAEAFFGQGTRLTVV.